This TCR beta chain was obtained from a study of CD8 T cells in ankylosing spondylitis. Overall study results and limits: Characteristic of ankylosing spondylitis blood, it appeared, was a TCR beta motif comprising several highly homologous variants.

TCRdb reprocessed the 5' RACE reads with MiXCR, giving one entry per CDR3 protein. The sample includes approximately 550,000 distinct CDR3 sequences, roughly 13% seen only once; the top ten take 6.8%. Germline V lookup: CDR1 SGHAT, CDR2 FQNNGV. V was trimmed by 6 bases and J by 7 bases, leaving 13 bases between them. This CDR3 contains 12 residues. As concerns this clonotype: What it binds is unknown.

Material: blood, either unsorted or a sorted T cell fraction (not recorded which). The sequence was obtained from a male donor with ankylosing spondylitis. V and J are TRBV11-2 and TRBJ2-7; D might be TRBD1 (7 bases). The CDR3 DNA is TGTGCCAGCAGGATTCAGGGGGGAGAGCAGTACTTC. This gives the protein CASRIQGGEQYF.